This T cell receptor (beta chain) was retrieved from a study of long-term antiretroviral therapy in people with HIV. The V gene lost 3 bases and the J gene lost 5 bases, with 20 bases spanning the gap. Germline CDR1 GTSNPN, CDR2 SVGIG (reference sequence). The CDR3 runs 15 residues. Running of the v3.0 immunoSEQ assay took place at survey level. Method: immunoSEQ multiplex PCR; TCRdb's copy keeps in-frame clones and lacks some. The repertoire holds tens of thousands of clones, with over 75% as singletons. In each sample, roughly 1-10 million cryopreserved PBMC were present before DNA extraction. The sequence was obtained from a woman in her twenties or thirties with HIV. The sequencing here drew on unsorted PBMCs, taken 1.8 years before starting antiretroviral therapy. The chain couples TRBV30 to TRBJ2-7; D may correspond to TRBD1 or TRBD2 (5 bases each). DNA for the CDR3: TGTGCCTGGAGCTACCCGGGACCCGGATCCCACGAGCAGTACTTC. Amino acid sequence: CAWSYPGPGSHEQYF.